Sequencing of this T cell receptor (beta chain) was carried out in a study of human thymus T cells. The study, taken as a whole, reports: In unrelated individuals, thymic repertoires overlapped highly, according to related research. Repertoires from thymus and blood appeared to show biased V and J gene usage.

Details on this clone: Its specificity is not known.

CDR1 and CDR2 from the germline V gene are GTSNPN and SVGIG (reference sequence). The CDR3 contains 13 residues. V was cut by 4 bases and J by 5 bases, with 14 bases left in between. Resections from corrective heart surgery supplied the thymus tissue. The donor group consisted of healthy Finnish infants who were having corrective surgery for congenital heart defects. Sequencing was performed with immunoSEQ multiplex PCR; in TCRdb, only in-frame clones are kept and a portion is missing. The sample yields under 95,000 clones, roughly 94% seen once. The chain recombines TRBV30 with TRBJ2-5; D is uncertain. This sequence originates from a girl less than two years old with a congenital heart defect but otherwise immunologically healthy. The source material was thymus tissue. The CDR3 sequence is CAWTLGNPETQYF. In DNA, the CDR3 is TGTGCCTGGACCTTAGGGAATCCTGAGACCCAGTACTTC.